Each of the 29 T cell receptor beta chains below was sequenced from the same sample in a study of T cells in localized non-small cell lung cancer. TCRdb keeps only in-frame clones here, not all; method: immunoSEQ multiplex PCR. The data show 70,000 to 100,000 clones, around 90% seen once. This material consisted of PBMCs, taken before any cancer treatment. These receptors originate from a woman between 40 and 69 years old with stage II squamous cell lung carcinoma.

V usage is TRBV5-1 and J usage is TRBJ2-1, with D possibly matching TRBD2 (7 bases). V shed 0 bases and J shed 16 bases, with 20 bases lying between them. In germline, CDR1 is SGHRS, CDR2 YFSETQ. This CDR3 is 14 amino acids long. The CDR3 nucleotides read TGCGCCAGCAGCTTGGATTCGTCGGGGGGCCTCATCTTCTTC. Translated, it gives CASSLDSSGGLIFF.

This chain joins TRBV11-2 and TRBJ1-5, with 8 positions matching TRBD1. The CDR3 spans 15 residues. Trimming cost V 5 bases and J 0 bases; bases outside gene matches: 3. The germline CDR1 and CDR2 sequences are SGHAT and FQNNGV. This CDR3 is CASSETGDSNQPQHF. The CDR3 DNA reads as TGTGCCAGCAGCGAGACAGGGGATAGCAATCAGCCCCAGCATTTT.

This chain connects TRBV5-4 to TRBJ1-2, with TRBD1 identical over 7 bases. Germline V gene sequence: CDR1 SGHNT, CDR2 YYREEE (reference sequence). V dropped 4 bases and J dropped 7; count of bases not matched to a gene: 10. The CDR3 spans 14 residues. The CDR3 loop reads CASSPTGSGGGYTF. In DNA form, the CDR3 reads TGTGCCAGCAGCCCGACAGGGAGCGGGGGTGGCTACACCTTC.

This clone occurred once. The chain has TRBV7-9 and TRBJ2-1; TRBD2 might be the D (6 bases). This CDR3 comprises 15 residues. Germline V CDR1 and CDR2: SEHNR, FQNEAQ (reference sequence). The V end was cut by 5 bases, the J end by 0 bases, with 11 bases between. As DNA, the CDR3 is TGTGCCAGCAGCGGGAGGACCACCTCCTACAATGAGCAGTTCTTC. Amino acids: CASSGRTTSYNEQFF.

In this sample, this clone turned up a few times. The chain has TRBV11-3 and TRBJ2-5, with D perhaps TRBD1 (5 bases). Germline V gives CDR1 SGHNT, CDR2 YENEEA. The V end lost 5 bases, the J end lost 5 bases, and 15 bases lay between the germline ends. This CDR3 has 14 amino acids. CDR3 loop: CASSPSGRVETQYF. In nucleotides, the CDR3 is TGTGCCAGCAGCCCTTCGGGCAGGGTCGAGACCCAGTACTTC. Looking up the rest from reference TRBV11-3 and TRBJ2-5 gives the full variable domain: EAGVVQSPRYKIIEKKQPVAFWCNPISGHNTLYWYLQNLGQGPELLIRYENEEAVDDSQLPKDRFSAERLKGVDSTLKIQPAELGDSAVYLCASSPSGRVETQYFGPGTRLLVL.

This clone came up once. The CDR3, as DNA: TGTGCCAGCAGGACTCAGACCCAGCCCCAGCATTTT. Translated, it gives CASRTQTQPQHF. This chain joins TRBV27 and TRBJ1-5; D is uncertain. The germline V and J ends were trimmed by 6 bases and 7 bases, with 10 bases remaining between them. CDR1 MNHEY and CDR2 SMNVEV come from the germline V gene (reference sequence). The CDR3 has 12 amino acids.

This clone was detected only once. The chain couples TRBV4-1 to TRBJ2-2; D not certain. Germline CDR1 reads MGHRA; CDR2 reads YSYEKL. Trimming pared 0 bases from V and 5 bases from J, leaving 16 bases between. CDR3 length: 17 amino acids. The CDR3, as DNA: TGCGCCAGCAGCCAAGAACCTGGAAACATAGGAACCGGGGAGCTGTTTTTT. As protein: CASSQEPGNIGTGELFF.

CDR3 sequence reads: CASSESQGFSGNTIYF. The DNA of the CDR3 is TGTGCCAGCAGTGAATCCCAGGGATTCTCTGGAAACACCATATATTTT. The chain uses TRBV6-1 and TRBJ1-3; tentative D call: TRBD1 (5 bases). This CDR3 is 16 amino acids long. Germline CDR1 is MNHNS and CDR2 is SASEGT. V dropped 2 bases and J dropped 0 bases, with 11 bases sitting between them.

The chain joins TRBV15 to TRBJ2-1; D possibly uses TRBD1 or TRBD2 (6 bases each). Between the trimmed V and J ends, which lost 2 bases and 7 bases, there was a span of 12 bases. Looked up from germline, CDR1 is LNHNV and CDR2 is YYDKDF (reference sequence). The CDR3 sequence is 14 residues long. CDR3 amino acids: CATSRWQGRNEQFF. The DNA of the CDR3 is TGTGCCACCAGCAGATGGCAGGGGAGGAATGAGCAGTTCTTC.

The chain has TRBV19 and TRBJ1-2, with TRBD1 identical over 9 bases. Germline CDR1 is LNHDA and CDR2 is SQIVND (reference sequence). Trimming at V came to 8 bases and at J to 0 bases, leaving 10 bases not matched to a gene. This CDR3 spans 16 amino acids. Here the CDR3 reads CASWGRTGDPNYGYTF. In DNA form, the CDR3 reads TGTGCCAGTTGGGGCCGGACAGGGGACCCTAACTATGGCTACACCTTC.

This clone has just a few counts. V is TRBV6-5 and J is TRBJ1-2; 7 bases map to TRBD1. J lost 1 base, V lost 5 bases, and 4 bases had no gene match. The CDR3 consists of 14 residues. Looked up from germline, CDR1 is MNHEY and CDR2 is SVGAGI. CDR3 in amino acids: CASSPGQSNYGYTF. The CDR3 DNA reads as TGTGCCAGCAGTCCGGGACAGAGTAACTATGGCTACACCTTC.

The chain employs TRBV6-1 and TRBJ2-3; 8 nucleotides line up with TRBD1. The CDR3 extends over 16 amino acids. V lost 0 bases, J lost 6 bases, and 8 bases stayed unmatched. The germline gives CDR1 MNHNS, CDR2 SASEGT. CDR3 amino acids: CASSEALQGAEDTQYF. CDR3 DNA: TGTGCCAGCAGTGAAGCGCTCCAGGGGGCAGAGGATACGCAGTATTTT.

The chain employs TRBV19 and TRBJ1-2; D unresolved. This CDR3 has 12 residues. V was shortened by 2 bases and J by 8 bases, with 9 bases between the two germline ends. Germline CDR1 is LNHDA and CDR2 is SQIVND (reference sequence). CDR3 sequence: CASSITGEGYTF. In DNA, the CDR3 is TGTGCCAGTAGTATAACCGGGGAAGGCTACACCTTC.

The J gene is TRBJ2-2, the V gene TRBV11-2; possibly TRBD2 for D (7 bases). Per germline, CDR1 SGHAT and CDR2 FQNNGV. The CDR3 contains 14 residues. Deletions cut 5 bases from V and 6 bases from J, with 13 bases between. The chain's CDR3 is CASSPRGAPGELFF. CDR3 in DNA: TGTGCCAGCAGCCCTCGGGGGGCCCCCGGGGAGCTGTTTTTT.

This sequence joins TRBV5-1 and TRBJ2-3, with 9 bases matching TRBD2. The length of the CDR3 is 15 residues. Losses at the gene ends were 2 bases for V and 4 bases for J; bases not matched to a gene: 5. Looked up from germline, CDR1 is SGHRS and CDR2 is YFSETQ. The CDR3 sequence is CASSLSGGSPDTQYF. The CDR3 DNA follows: TGCGCCAGCAGCTTAAGCGGGGGGAGCCCAGATACGCAGTATTTT.

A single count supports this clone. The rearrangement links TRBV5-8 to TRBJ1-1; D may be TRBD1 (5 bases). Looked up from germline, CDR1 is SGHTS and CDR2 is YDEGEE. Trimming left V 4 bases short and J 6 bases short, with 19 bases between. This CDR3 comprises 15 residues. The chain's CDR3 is CASSRGWGGVAEAFF. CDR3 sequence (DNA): TGTGCCAGCAGCAGAGGTTGGGGAGGGGTGGCTGAAGCTTTCTTT.

As DNA, the CDR3 is TGTGCCAGCAGCCCGGGGGGACCCGGGGAGCTGTTTTTT. Translation gives CASSPGGPGELFF. The rearrangement uses TRBV6-5 and TRBJ2-2, with TRBD2 matching over 7 bases. The CDR3 totals 13 residues. Germline CDR1 and CDR2: MNHEY and SVGAGI. V lost 6 bases and J lost 6; bases outside the gene matches: 4.

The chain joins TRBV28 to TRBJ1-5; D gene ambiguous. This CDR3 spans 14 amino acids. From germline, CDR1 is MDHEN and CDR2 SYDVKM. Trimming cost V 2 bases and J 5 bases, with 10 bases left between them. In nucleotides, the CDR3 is TGTGCCAGCAGTTTAGACCGGACCGATCAGCCCCAGCATTTT. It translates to CASSLDRTDQPQHF.

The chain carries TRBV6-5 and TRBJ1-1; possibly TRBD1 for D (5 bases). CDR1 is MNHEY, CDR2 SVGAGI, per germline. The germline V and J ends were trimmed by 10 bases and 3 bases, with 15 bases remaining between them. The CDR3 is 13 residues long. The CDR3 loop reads CATLGVVHTEAFF. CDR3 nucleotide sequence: TGTGCCACCTTAGGGGTTGTTCACACTGAAGCTTTCTTT.

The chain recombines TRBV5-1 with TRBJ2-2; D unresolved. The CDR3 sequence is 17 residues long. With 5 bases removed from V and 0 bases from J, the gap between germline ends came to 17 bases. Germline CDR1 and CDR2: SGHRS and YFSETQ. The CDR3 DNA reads TGCGCCAGCAGTTCCCACGTACAGACCCCGAACACCGGGGAGCTGTTTTTT. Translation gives CASSSHVQTPNTGELFF.

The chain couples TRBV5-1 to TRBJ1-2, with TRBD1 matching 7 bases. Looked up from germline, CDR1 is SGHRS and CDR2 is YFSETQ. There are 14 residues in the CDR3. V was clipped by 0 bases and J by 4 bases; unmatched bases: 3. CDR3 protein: CASSLEGQPYGYTF. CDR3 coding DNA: TGCGCCAGCAGCTTGGAGGGACAGCCCTATGGCTACACCTTC.

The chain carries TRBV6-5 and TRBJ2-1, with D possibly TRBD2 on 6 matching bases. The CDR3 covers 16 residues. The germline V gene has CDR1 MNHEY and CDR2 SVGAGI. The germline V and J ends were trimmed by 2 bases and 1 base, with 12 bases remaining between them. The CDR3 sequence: CASSYHKRVSYNEQFF. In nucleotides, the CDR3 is TGTGCCAGCAGTTACCACAAGCGGGTTTCCTACAATGAGCAGTTCTTC.

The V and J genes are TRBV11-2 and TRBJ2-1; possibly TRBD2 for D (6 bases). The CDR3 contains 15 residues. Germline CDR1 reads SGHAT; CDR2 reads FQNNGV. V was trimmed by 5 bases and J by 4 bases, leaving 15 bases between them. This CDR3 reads CASSLSDGTYNEQFF. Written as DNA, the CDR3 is TGTGCCAGCAGCCTCTCAGACGGGACTTACAATGAGCAGTTCTTC.

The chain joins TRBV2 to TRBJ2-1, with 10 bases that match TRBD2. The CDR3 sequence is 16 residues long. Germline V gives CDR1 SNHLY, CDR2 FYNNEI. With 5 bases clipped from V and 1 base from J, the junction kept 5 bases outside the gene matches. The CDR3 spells CASSPQGLASYNEQFF. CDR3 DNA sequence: TGTGCCAGCAGTCCCCAGGGACTAGCGTCCTACAATGAGCAGTTCTTC.

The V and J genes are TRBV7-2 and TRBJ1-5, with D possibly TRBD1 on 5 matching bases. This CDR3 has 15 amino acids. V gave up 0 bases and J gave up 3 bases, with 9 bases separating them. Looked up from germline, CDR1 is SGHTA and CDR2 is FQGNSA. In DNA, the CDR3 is TGTGCCAGCAGCTTAGCGACAGCCTCCAATCAGCCCCAGCATTTT. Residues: CASSLATASNQPQHF. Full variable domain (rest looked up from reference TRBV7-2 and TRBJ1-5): GAGVSQSPSNKVTEKGKDVELRCDPISGHTALYWYRQSLGQGLEFLIYFQGNSAPDKSGLPSDRFSAERTGGSVSTLTIQRTQQEDSAVYLCASSLATASNQPQHFGDGTRLSIL.

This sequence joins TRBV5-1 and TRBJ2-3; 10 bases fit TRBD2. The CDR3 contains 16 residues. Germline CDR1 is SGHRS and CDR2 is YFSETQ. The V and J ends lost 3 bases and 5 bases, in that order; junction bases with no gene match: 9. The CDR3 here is CASSSLLAGAGDTQYF. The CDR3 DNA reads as TGCGCCAGCAGCTCCCTGCTAGCGGGAGCGGGAGATACGCAGTATTTT. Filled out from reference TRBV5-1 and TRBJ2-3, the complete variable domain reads KAGVTQTPRYLIKTRGQQVTLSCSPISGHRSVSWYQQTPGQGLQFLFEYFSETQRNKGNFPGRFSGRQFSNSRSEMNVSTLELGDSALYLCASSSLLAGAGDTQYFGPGTRLTVL.

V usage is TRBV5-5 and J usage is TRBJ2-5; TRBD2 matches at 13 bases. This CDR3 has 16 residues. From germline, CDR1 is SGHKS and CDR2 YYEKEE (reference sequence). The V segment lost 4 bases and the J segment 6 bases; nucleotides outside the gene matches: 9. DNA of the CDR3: TGTGCCAGCAGCCTCGGACTAGCGGGGGAAGCGAAGACCCAGTACTTC. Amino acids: CASSLGLAGEAKTQYF.

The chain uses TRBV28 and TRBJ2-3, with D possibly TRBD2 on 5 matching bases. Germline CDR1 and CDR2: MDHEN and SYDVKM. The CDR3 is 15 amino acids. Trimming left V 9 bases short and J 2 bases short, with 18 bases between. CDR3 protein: CASGRLLDFTDTQYF. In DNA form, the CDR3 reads TGTGCCAGTGGTAGGTTATTGGACTTCACAGATACGCAGTATTTT.

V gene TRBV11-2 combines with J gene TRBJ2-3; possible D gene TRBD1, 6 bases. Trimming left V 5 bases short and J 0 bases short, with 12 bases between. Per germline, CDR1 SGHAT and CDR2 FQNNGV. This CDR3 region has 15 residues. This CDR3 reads CASSPGQGSTDTQYF. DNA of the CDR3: TGTGCCAGCAGCCCTGGCCAGGGGAGCACAGATACGCAGTATTTT.